This T cell receptor (beta chain) appears in the sequencing data of a study of blood T cell repertoires in COVID-19. Study summary: From T cells, B-cell-depleted T cells, or PBMCs came the material, which was cDNA or gDNA.

Germline CDR1 SGHRS, CDR2 YFSETQ. V gave up 6 bases and J gave up 2 bases, with 14 bases separating them. This CDR3 is built from 14 residues. This clone was found once. In the source study's methods: Scientists estimated how many nucleated cells there were by amplifying reference gene primers. TCRdb keeps only in-frame clones here, not all; method: immunoSEQ multiplex PCR. V, J and clone size were drawn from that table, and D and trimming were deduced from the DNA. The profile shows over 200,000 clones, 88% of them singletons. The genes are TRBV5-1 and TRBJ2-5; weak D call: TRBD2 (6 bases). The origin of this receptor is a man in his forties or fifties with acute or convalescent COVID-19. Source material: peripheral blood. Here the CDR3 DNA reads TGCGCCAGCAAGGAGGGTAGCCCACAAGAGACCCAGTACTTC. It codes for CASKEGSPQETQYF.